Presented here are 4 T cell receptor beta chains from one specimen sequenced in a study of T-cell reconstitution after alpha-beta-depleted transplantation in children listed by TCRdb under 2016. Library method: PCR. TCRdb shows the sequencer as Illumina HiSeq 2500. Molecular barcoding was employed in the preparation of TCR libraries, with unique molecular identifiers being used to normalize TCRbeta repertoire quantification. Using fastp trimming at Q25 and MiXCR clonotype assembly, TCRdb reanalyzed the public sequencing data and kept in-frame beta chains. One record per CDR3 amino acid sequence lists the most common genes and DNA. The sample records about 610,000 distinct CDR3 sequences, roughly 10% of which are singletons. Together, the top ten hold approximately 4.1% of the sample. This specimen was PBMCs from the stem cell graft donor, taken from the stem cell graft. The receptors shown here come from a human donor who donated a stem cell graft to a child with acute myeloid leukemia.

This clonotype turned up a few times. The chain carries TRBV29-1 and TRBJ2-5; 11 bases are shared with TRBD2. Germline values: CDR1 SQVTM, CDR2 ANQGSEA. With 5 bases clipped from V and 0 bases from J, the junction kept 5 bases outside the gene matches. The CDR3 length is 15 residues. CDR3 DNA: TGCAGCGTTCTCGGGACTAGCGGATACCAAGAGACCCAGTACTTC. Amino acids: CSVLGTSGYQETQYF.

In its sample, this clonotype was seen many times. The chain has TRBV20-1 and TRBJ2-4; D is perhaps TRBD2 (6 bases). Germline CDR1 reads DFQATT; CDR2 reads SNEGSKA (reference sequence). This CDR3 comprises 15 residues. Trimming stripped 4 bases from V and 2 bases from J, with 15 bases between. The CDR3 DNA reads TGCAGTGCTATAAGGCGGGACGGGTCCAAAAACATTCAGTACTTC. Amino acids: CSAIRRDGSKNIQYF.

Note on this clonotype: Sequence at one end of the junction differs from germline and may be a read error. The chain is built from TRBV6-1 and TRBJ2-3; possibly TRBD1 for D (6 bases). Germline CDR1 is MNHNS and CDR2 is SASEGT. The CDR3 totals 15 residues. For the CDR3, the DNA is TGTGACAGCAGGGGTACTGCCACTAGCACAGATACGCAGTATTTT. This sequence encodes CDSRGTATSTDTQYF.

This clonotype occurred many times. CDR3 nucleotides: TGCAGCGTTGAACTAGCGGGAGTGGGGGAGACCCAGTACTTC. Residues: CSVELAGVGETQYF. V and J are TRBV29-1 and TRBJ2-5; TRBD2 matches at 10 bases. J gave up 5 bases and V 2 bases, and 5 bases lay outside the gene matches. CDR1 and CDR2 (germline): SQVTM, ANQGSEA. The CDR3 runs 14 residues.